The present T cell receptor (beta chain) was sequenced within a study of CXCR3-negative and CXCR3-positive naive CD8 T cells (dated by TCRdb to between 2019 and 2020). Background for the entire study: In total, some 140 million TRB reads were obtained, corresponding to roughly 1.5 +/- 0.3 million reads per library. Diversity and physicochemical repertoire analyses covered under twelve donors pooled from two independent experiments. Naive subsets from five or six donors and memory cells from 3 donors were included in the TRBV-TRBJ cluster analysis. Study-wide findings and limitations: Because surface CD5, which has been linked to self-reactivity in mice, was comparable between naive subsets, TCR interaction strength was also inferred from TRB CDR3 physicochemical properties. Naive CXCR3-negative and CXCR3-positive cells from the same donor showed similar TRBV-TRBJ usage, whereas memory cells showed distinct patterns. Freshly isolated PBMCs were used for most assays because CXCR3 expression went down partially after cryopreservation. Compared with CXCR3-negative naive cells, CXCR3-positive naive cells had TRB CDR3s with higher hydrophobicity (lower Kidera factor 4), lower energy, and higher strength and volume indices. Both naive subsets had comparably high repertoire diversity, while memory CD8+ T cells had much lower repertoire diversity.

Sequencer: NextSeq 550. The Human TCR Profiling Kit (MiLaboratory) was used to make UMI-labeled 5' RACE TRB cDNA libraries. The full amount of extracted RNA was used for cDNA synthesis, and the full amount of resulting cDNA was used for PCR amplification. Libraries were prepared in parallel with an identical number of PCR cycles. From the authors' description of their analysis: With a minimum of two reads required per UMI, MIGEC and MiXCR pulled out about 50,000 +/- 10,000 unique UMI-labeled TRB cDNA molecules from each library. Each library averaged about 37,000 +/- 9,700 functional in-frame TRB CDR3 nucleotide clonotypes without stop codons. After each sample was downsampled to 5000 UMI-labeled TRB molecules, VDJtools was used to calculate diversity metrics such as normalized Shannon-Wiener and Chao1. VDJtools computed clonotype-size-weighted physicochemical properties of the central five CDR3 residues: interaction energy, strength, volume and Kidera factor 4. TCRdb reanalyzed the reads, keeping one entry per CDR3 protein sequence and omitting DNA. For this entry, the V and J calls and clone size follow TCRdb and not the study's own pipeline. This specimen's table enumerates around 81,000 distinct CDR3 sequences. The ten most abundant clones make up 1.6% of the sample.

Via the germline V gene, CDR1 is LGHNA and CDR2 YSLEER. The CDR3 covers 16 residues, taking in both the cysteine and the phenylalanine. Only the protein sequence is given. Worth noting for this clonotype: This clone's antigen is unknown.

Each CD8+ T cell subset was flow-sorted in triplicate, and 250,000 to 350,000 cells per subset were placed directly into RLT lysis buffer. Naive CD8+ T cells were defined stringently as CD45RO-CCR7+CD27+CD95- to exclude memory contaminants. Peripheral blood mononuclear cells were isolated from buffy coats using standard density gradient centrifugation. A FACSAria III was used to flow-sort naive CD8+ T cells into CXCR3-negative and CXCR3-positive populations. Total RNA was extracted from sorted cells with an RNeasy Mini Kit. Specimen: naive CXCR3- CD8+ T cells from blood. Taken with the paper, the label for cell subset or site translates to: CD45RO-CCR7+CD27+CD95- naive CD8+ T cells lacking CXCR3 (TNR3-). The chain is encoded by TRBV4-3 joined to TRBJ1-2; TCRdb's D call of TRBD1 is untestable without DNA. The source is a human donor in good health. Some clones in this sample may be carry-over from other donors' samples. The CDR3 protein: CASSQVGIGPNYGYTF.